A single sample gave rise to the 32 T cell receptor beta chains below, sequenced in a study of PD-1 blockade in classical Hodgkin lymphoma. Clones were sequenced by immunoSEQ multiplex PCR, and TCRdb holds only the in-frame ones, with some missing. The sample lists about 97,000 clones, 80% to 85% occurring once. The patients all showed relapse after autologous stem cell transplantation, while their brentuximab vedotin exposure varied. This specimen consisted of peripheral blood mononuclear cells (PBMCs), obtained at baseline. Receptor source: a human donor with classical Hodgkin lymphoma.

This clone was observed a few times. CDR3 sequence reads: CASLGRERLYEQYF. The CDR3, as DNA: TGTGCCAGCCTCGGACGAGAACGCCTCTACGAGCAGTACTTC. The genes are TRBV11-2 and TRBJ2-7; the D is unclear. V was trimmed by 8 bases and J by 3 bases, leaving 17 bases between them. In germline, CDR1 is SGHAT, CDR2 FQNNGV. The CDR3 runs 14 residues.

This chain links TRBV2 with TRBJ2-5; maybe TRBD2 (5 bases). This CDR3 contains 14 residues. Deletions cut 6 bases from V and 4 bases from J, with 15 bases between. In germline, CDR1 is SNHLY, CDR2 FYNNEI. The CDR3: CASRGFEGTETQYF. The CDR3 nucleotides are TGTGCCAGCAGGGGGTTTGAGGGCACAGAGACCCAGTACTTC.

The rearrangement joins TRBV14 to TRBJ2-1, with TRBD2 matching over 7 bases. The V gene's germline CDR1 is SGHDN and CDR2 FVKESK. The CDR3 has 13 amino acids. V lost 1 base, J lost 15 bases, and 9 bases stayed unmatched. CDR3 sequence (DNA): TGTGCCAGCAGCCAAGTCCGGGCGGGAGAGGTGTTCTTC. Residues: CASSQVRAGEVFF.

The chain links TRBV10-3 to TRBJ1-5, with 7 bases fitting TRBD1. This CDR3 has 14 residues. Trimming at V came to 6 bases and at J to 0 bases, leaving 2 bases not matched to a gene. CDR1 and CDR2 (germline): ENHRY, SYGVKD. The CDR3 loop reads CAISRDSSNQPQHF. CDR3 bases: TGTGCCATCAGCCGGGACAGTAGCAATCAGCCCCAGCATTTT.

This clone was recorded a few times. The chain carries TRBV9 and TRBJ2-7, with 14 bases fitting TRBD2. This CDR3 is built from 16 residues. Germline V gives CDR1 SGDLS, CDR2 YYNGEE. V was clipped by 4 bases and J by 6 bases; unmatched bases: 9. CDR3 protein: CASSPRGGTSGSEQYF. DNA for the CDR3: TGTGCCAGCAGCCCCCGAGGTGGGACTAGCGGGAGCGAGCAGTACTTC.

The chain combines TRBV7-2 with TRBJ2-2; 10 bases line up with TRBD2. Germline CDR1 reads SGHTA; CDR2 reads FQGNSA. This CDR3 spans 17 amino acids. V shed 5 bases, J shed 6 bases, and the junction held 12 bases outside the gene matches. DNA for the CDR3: TGTGCCAGCAGCCTTCAACCGGGACTAGCGTCCCCCGGGGAGCTGTTTTTT. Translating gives CASSLQPGLASPGELFF.

Written as DNA, the CDR3 is TGCGCCAGCAGCTTATATTCCTACGAGCAGTACTTC. Amino acids: CASSLYSYEQYF. V usage is TRBV5-1 and J usage is TRBJ2-7, with D unclear. This CDR3 contains 12 residues. Trimming stripped 2 bases from V and 1 base from J, with 4 bases between. Germline V gene lookup returns CDR1 SGHRS and CDR2 YFSETQ.

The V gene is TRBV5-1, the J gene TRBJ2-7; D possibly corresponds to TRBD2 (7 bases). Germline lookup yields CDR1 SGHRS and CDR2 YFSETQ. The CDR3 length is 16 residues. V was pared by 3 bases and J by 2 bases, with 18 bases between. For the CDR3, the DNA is TGCGCCAGCAGCTCCCTCGGGGGGCAGGGCACCTACGAGCAGTACTTC. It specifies CASSSLGGQGTYEQYF. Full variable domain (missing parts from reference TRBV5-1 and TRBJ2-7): KAGVTQTPRYLIKTRGQQVTLSCSPISGHRSVSWYQQTPGQGLQFLFEYFSETQRNKGNFPGRFSGRQFSNSRSEMNVSTLELGDSALYLCASSSLGGQGTYEQYFGPGTRLTVT.

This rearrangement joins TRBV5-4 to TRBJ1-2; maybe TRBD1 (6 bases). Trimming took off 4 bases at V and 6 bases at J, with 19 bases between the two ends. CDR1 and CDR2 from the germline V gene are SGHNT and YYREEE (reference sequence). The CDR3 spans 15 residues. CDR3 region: CASSRGGEPYDGYTF. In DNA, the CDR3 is TGTGCCAGCAGCAGAGGGGGGGAACCTTACGATGGCTACACCTTC. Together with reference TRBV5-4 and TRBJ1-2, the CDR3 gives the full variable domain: ETGVTQSPTHLIKTRGQQVTLRCSSQSGHNTVSWYQQALGQGPQFIFQYYREEENGRGNFPPRFSGLQFPNYSSELNVNALELDDSALYLCASSRGGEPYDGYTFGSGTRLTVV.

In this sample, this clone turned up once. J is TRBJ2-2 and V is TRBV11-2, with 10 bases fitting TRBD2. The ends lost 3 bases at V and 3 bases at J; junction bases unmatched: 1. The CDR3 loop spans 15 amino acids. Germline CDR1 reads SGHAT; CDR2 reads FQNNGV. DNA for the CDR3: TGTGCCAGCAGCTTTGGACTAGCGGACACCGGGGAGCTGTTTTTT. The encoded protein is CASSFGLADTGELFF.

The CDR3 bases are TGTGCCAGCAGCAAAGAGTGGGAGGACAGGGTGGGCTACGAGCAGTACTTC. The encoded protein is CASSKEWEDRVGYEQYF. V gene TRBV21-1 combines with J gene TRBJ2-7; the table's D call, TRBD1, has no DNA check behind it. TRBV21-1 is a pseudogene. The CDR3 runs 17 residues.

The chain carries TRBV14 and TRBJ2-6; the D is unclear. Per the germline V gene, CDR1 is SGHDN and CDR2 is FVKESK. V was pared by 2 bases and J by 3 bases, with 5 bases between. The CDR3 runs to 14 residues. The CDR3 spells CASSQLIGANVLTF. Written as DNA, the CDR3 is TGTGCCAGCAGCCAATTGATTGGGGCCAACGTCCTGACTTTC.

CDR3 in amino acids: CASRPPGQAPHGYTF. The DNA of the CDR3 is TGTGCCAGCAGACCTCCGGGACAGGCACCACATGGCTACACCTTC. The chain links TRBV6-5 to TRBJ1-2, with 8 bases identical to TRBD1. Germline values: CDR1 MNHEY, CDR2 SVGAGI. The CDR3 covers 15 residues. V was pared by 6 bases and J by 6 bases, with 12 bases of the junction left unmatched.

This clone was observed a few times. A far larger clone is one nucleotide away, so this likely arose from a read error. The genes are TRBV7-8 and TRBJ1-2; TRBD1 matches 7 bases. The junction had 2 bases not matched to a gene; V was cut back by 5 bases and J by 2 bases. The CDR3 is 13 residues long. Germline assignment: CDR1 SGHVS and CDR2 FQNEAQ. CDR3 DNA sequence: TGTGCCAGCAGCCGGGACAGCAACTATGGCTACACCTTC. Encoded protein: CASSRDSNYGYTF.

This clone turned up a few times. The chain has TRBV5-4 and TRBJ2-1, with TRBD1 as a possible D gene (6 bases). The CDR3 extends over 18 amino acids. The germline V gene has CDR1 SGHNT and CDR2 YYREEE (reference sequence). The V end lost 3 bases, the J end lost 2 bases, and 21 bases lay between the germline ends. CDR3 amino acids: CASSYTGNFGLTYNEQFF. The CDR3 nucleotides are TGTGCCAGCAGCTATACAGGGAATTTCGGGCTAACCTACAATGAGCAGTTCTTC.

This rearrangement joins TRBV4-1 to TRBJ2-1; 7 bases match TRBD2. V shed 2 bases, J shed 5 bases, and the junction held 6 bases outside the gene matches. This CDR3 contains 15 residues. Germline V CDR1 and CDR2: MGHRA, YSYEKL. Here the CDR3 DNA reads TGCGCCAGCAGCCAACTAGCTAGCGGACACAATGAGCAGTTCTTC. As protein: CASSQLASGHNEQFF.

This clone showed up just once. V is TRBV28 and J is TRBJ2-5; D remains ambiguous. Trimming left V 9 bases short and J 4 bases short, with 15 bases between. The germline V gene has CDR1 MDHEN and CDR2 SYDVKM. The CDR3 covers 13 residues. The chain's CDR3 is CASKGLFAETQYF. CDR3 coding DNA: TGTGCCAGTAAAGGGCTATTCGCAGAGACCCAGTACTTC.

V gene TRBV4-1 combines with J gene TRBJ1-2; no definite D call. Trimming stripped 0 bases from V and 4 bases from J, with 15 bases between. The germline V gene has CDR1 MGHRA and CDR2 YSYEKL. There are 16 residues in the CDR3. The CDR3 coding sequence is TGCGCCAGCAGCCAAGAGATAGGGAGGGTGGCCTATGGCTACACCTTC. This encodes CASSQEIGRVAYGYTF.

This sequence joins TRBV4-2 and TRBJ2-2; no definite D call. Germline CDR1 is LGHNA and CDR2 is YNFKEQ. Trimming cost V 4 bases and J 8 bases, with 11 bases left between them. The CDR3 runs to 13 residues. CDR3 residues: CASSPRASGELFF. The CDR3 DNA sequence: TGTGCCAGCAGCCCCCGCGCGTCAGGGGAGCTGTTTTTT.

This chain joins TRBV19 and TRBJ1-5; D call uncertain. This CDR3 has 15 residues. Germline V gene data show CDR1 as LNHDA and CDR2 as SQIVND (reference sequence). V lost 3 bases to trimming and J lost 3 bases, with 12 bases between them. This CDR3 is CASSIGQNFNQPQHF. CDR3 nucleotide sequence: TGTGCCAGTAGTATCGGGCAGAACTTCAATCAGCCCCAGCATTTT. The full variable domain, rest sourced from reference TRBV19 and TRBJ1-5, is DGGITQSPKYLFRKEGQNVTLSCEQNLNHDAMYWYRQDPGQGLRLIYYSQIVNDFQKGDIAEGYSVSREKKESFPLTVTSAQKNPTAFYLCASSIGQNFNQPQHFGDGTRLSIL.

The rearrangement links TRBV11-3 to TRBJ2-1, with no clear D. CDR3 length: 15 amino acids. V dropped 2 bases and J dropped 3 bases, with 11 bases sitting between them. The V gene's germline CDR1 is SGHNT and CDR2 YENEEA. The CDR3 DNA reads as TGTGCCAGCAGCTTAACCGTAACGGGCTACAATGAGCAGTTCTTC. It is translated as CASSLTVTGYNEQFF.

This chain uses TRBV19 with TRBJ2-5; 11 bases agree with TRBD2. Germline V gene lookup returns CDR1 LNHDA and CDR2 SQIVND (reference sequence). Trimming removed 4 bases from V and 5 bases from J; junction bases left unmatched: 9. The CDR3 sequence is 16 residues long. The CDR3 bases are TGTGCCAGTAGTACATTAGCGGGAGGGCCTGGGGAGACCCAGTACTTC. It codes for CASSTLAGGPGETQYF.

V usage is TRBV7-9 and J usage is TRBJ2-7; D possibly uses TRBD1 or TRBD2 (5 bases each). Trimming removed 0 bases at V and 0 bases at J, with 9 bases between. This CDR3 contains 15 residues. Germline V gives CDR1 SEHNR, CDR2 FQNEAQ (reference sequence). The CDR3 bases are TGTGCCAGCAGCTTAGCGGGACCCAGCTCCTACGAGCAGTACTTC. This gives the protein CASSLAGPSSYEQYF.

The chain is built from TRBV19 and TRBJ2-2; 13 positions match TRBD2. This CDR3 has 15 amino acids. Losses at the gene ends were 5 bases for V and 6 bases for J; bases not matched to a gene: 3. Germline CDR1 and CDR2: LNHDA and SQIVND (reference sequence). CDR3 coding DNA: TGTGCCAGTAGTCAGGGACTAGCGGGATCCGGGGAGCTGTTTTTT. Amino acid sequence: CASSQGLAGSGELFF.

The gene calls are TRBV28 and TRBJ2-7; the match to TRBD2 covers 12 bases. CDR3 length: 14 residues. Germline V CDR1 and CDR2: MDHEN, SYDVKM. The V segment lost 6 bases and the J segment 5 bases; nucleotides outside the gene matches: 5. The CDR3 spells CASSQTSGRDEQYF. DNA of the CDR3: TGTGCCAGCAGCCAGACTAGCGGGAGAGACGAGCAGTACTTC.

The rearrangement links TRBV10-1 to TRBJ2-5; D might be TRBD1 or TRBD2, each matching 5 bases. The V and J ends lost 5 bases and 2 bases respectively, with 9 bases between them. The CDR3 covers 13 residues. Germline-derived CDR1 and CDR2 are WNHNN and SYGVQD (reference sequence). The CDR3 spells CASSRDVQETQYF. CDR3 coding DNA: TGCGCCAGCAGTCGGGACGTTCAAGAGACCCAGTACTTC.

The DNA for the CDR3 is TGCGCCAGCAGCCACGGGGCGGTAGGCCCGGGTTGGGCTTTCTTT. It encodes CASSHGAVGPGWAFF. The chain is built from TRBV4-1 and TRBJ1-1; D is possibly TRBD1 (5 bases). The V and J ends lost 3 bases and 11 bases respectively, with 22 bases between them. This CDR3 has 15 amino acids. Germline loops: CDR1 MGHRA, CDR2 YSYEKL.

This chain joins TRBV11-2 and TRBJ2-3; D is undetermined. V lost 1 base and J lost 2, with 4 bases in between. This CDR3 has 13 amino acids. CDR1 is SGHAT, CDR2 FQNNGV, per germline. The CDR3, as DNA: TGTGCCAGCAGCTTAGGCCCCACAGATACGCAGTATTTT. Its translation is CASSLGPTDTQYF.

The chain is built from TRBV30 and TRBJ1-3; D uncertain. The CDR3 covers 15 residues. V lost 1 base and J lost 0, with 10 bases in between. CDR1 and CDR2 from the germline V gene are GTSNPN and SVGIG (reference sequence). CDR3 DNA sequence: TGTGCCTGGAGTGCTCGTGGATTCTCTGGAAACACCATATATTTT. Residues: CAWSARGFSGNTIYF.

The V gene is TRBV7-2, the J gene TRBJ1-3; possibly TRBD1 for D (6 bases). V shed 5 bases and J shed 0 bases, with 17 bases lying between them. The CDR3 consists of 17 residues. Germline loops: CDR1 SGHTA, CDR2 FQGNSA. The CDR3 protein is CASSTRTASYSGNTIYF. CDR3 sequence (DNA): TGTGCCAGCAGCACACGGACAGCGTCCTACTCTGGAAACACCATATATTTT.

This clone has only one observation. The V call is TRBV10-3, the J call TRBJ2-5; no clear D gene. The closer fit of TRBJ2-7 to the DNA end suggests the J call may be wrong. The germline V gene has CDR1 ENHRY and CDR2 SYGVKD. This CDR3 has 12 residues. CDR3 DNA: TGTGCCATCAGTGAGTCCCAGAGCGAGCAGTACTTC. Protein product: CAISESQSEQYF.

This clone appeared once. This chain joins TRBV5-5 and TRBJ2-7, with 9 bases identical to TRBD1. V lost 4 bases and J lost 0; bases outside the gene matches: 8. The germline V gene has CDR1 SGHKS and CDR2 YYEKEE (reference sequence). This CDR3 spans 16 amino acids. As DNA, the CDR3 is TGTGCCAGCAGCATCGGACAGGGGCTAAGCTCCTACGAGCAGTACTTC. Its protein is CASSIGQGLSSYEQYF. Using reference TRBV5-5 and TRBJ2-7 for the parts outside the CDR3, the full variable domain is DAGVTQSPTHLIKTRGQQVTLRCSPISGHKSVSWYQQVLGQGPQFIFQYYEKEERGRGNFPDRFSARQFPNYSSELNVNALLLGDSALYLCASSIGQGLSSYEQYFGPGTRLTVT.